This TCR beta chain was identified in a study of shared clonotypes between healthy human individuals. The overall study: Three CD4 naive, three CD4 memory, two CD8 naive and one CD8 memory plate were used per donor. General study points: Exclusively blood specimens were collected; tissue repertoires likely differ.

All donors were healthy HIV-negative adults lacking recent acute infections or vaccinations. For this clone: Its target is not known.

Some 30,000 T cell genomes (roughly 0.2 ug DNA) went into each sorted-subset replicate. Profiled with immunoSEQ multiplex PCR; TCRdb holds only in-frame clones, not every one. This sample yields more than 2,000,000 clones, of which approximately 95% are seen a single time; 0.39% belongs to the top ten. The CDR3 covers 12 residues. The V end lost 7 bases, the J end lost 3 bases, and 6 bases lay between the germline ends. Germline V gives CDR1 MDHEN, CDR2 SYDVKM. The chain couples TRBV28 to TRBJ1-4, with D unresolved. The receptor comes from a man between 18 and 29 years old in good health. Some clones in this sample may be carry-over from other donors' samples. The sample comprised naive CD4+ T cells from PBMCs. Sample subset: CD45RA+ positively selected. The CDR3 loop reads CASTDPNEKLFF. The CDR3 coding sequence is TGTGCCAGCACTGACCCTAATGAAAAACTGTTTTTT.